Listed below are T cell receptor beta chains from one sample, sequenced in a study of metastatic and nonmetastatic thyroid tumors. From the PCR reads, TCRdb re-called clones with MiXCR. The table lists approximately 79,000 clones, around 9.2% of them singletons, with around 8.8% in the top ten. The sequencing sample was made of blood. These receptor sequences come from a female donor with papillary thyroid cancer or a benign thyroid nodule (not recorded which). Some clones in this sample may be carry-over from other donors' samples. CDR3s include the opening cysteine and the closing phenylalanine or tryptophan. Each record gives: J gene, V gene, clone size, D gene, CDR3 DNA, CDR3 protein. D genes are given only for firm matches. The size entry is marked missing in some rows and otherwise reads once, few, many or a size class.

j_call: TRBJ1-6
v_call: TRBV6-5
clone_size: many
d_call: .
cdr3_nt: TGTGCCAGCAGTTCTCCAGGGAAATACTCACCCCTCCACTTT
cdr3_aa: CASSSPGKYSPLHF

j_call: TRBJ1-1
v_call: TRBV4-1
clone_size: many
d_call: TRBD1
cdr3_nt: TGCGCCAGCAGCCACCTGGACAGGGGGCTCCTGAACACTGAAGCTTTCTTT
cdr3_aa: CASSHLDRGLLNTEAFF

j_call: TRBJ1-1
v_call: TRBV2
clone_size: many
d_call: .
cdr3_nt: TGTGCCAGCAGTGAAGCGAGCTTGGGGACTGAAGCTTTCTTT
cdr3_aa: CASSEASLGTEAFF

j_call: TRBJ1-1
v_call: TRBV7-9
clone_size: many
d_call: .
cdr3_nt: TGTGCCAGCAGCTTAGATCGCACTGAAGCTTTCTTT
cdr3_aa: CASSLDRTEAFF

j_call: TRBJ2-7
v_call: TRBV5-1
clone_size: many
d_call: TRBD1
cdr3_nt: TGCGCCAGCAGTTCGGGACAGTCCCCCGAGCAGTACTTC
cdr3_aa: CASSSGQSPEQYF

j_call: TRBJ1-4
v_call: TRBV20-1
clone_size: .
d_call: .
cdr3_nt: TGCAGTGCCCCAGAGTCAACTAATGAAAAACTGTTTTTT
cdr3_aa: CSAPESTNEKLFF

j_call: TRBJ2-7
v_call: TRBV9
clone_size: many
d_call: TRBD2
cdr3_nt: TGTGCCAGCAGCGTTTCTTACGGGGGGGCCCACGAGCAGTACTTC
cdr3_aa: CASSVSYGGAHEQYF

j_call: TRBJ2-2
v_call: TRBV7-3
clone_size: many
d_call: TRBD2
cdr3_nt: TGTGCCAGCAGCTTAACCGGACTAGCAAGGGCCGGGGAGCTGTTTTTT
cdr3_aa: CASSLTGLARAGELFF

j_call: TRBJ1-1
v_call: TRBV6-1
clone_size: many
d_call: TRBD1
cdr3_nt: TGTGCCAGCAGCCTACAACCGGGACAGGGAGGAACTGAAGCTTTCTTT
cdr3_aa: CASSLQPGQGGTEAFF

j_call: TRBJ2-1
v_call: TRBV7-6
clone_size: many
d_call: .
cdr3_nt: TGTGCCAGCAGCTTAGAAGGGAGTGAGCAGTTCTTC
cdr3_aa: CASSLEGSEQFF

j_call: TRBJ1-2
v_call: TRBV7-3
clone_size: many
d_call: .
cdr3_nt: TGTGCCAGCAGCTTAAACAACGCGAACTATGGCTACACCTTC
cdr3_aa: CASSLNNANYGYTF

j_call: TRBJ2-5
v_call: TRBV24-1
clone_size: many
d_call: .
cdr3_nt: TGTGCCACCAGTGATGCGTCGCTCCCGCAGGGTCTCTACTTGGGGCAAGAGACCCAGTACTTC
cdr3_aa: CATSDASLPQGLYLGQETQYF

j_call: TRBJ1-2
v_call: TRBV10-3
clone_size: many
d_call: TRBD1
cdr3_nt: TGTGCCATCTCCGCCGGGACAGGGACTGGCTACACCTTC
cdr3_aa: CAISAGTGTGYTF

j_call: TRBJ2-7
v_call: TRBV5-6
clone_size: many
d_call: .
cdr3_nt: TGTGCCAGCAGCTTGGGTCGGACTCGTTCCTACGAGCAGTACTTC
cdr3_aa: CASSLGRTRSYEQYF

j_call: TRBJ1-2
v_call: TRBV27
clone_size: many
d_call: .
cdr3_nt: TGTGCCCGAGGGGACCTGCGTGTCGGCTACACCTTC
cdr3_aa: CARGDLRVGYTF

j_call: TRBJ2-7
v_call: TRBV11-2
clone_size: .
d_call: .
cdr3_nt: TGTGCCAGCAGCCTATCCCGGCTAAGCTCCTACGAGCAGTACTTC
cdr3_aa: CASSLSRLSSYEQYF

j_call: TRBJ1-5
v_call: TRBV4-1
clone_size: many
d_call: TRBD1
cdr3_nt: TGCGCCAGCAGCCAAGGACAGGGAAGGAGCAATCAGCCCCAGCATTTT
cdr3_aa: CASSQGQGRSNQPQHF

j_call: TRBJ2-6
v_call: TRBV19
clone_size: many
d_call: .
cdr3_nt: TGTGCCAGTAGTATCAAGGGCTCTGGGGCCAACGTCCTGACTTTC
cdr3_aa: CASSIKGSGANVLTF

j_call: TRBJ2-5
v_call: TRBV3-1
clone_size: many
d_call: TRBD1
cdr3_nt: TGTGCCAGCAGGCACAGGGGGCGAGAGACCCAGTACTTC
cdr3_aa: CASRHRGRETQYF

j_call: TRBJ1-6
v_call: TRBV3-1
clone_size: few
d_call: .
cdr3_nt: TGTGCCAGCAGCCAAGACTCCGGAGCATATAATTCACCCCTCCACTTT
cdr3_aa: CASSQDSGAYNSPLHF

j_call: TRBJ1-1
v_call: TRBV4-3
clone_size: many
d_call: TRBD1
cdr3_nt: TGCGCCAGCAGCTTGGTAGGCAGGAGGGGGCAGAACACTGAAGCTTTCTTT
cdr3_aa: CASSLVGRRGQNTEAFF

j_call: TRBJ2-7
v_call: TRBV15
clone_size: many
d_call: TRBD2
cdr3_nt: TGTGCCACCAGCAGGGAACCTAGCGGGGGGGTATACGAGCAGTACTTC
cdr3_aa: CATSREPSGGVYEQYF

j_call: TRBJ2-7
v_call: TRBV20-1
clone_size: many
d_call: TRBD2
cdr3_nt: TGCAGTGCTAGAGATCCCGGGGGGGCCGACGAGCAGTACTTC
cdr3_aa: CSARDPGGADEQYF

j_call: TRBJ1-5
v_call: TRBV20-1
clone_size: many
d_call: TRBD1
cdr3_nt: TGCAGTGCTAGATCGGTCCAGGGGGATAGCAATCAGCCCCAGCATTTT
cdr3_aa: CSARSVQGDSNQPQHF

j_call: TRBJ2-2
v_call: TRBV5-6
clone_size: many
d_call: .
cdr3_nt: TGTGCCAGCAGCTCAGGGAACACCGGGGAGCTGTTTTTT
cdr3_aa: CASSSGNTGELFF

j_call: TRBJ1-3
v_call: TRBV27
clone_size: few
d_call: .
cdr3_nt: TGTGCCAGCAGTTTCGGGGCAGGAGGAAACACCATATATTTT
cdr3_aa: CASSFGAGGNTIYF

j_call: TRBJ2-7
v_call: TRBV14
clone_size: many
d_call: TRBD2
cdr3_nt: TGTGCCAGCAGCCAAGTTGGAGCGGGGGGGCGCGAGCAGTACTTC
cdr3_aa: CASSQVGAGGREQYF

j_call: TRBJ1-6
v_call: TRBV14
clone_size: many
d_call: .
cdr3_nt: TGTGCCAGCAGCAGACAGGTTGGGAATTCACCCCTCCACTTT
cdr3_aa: CASSRQVGNSPLHF

j_call: TRBJ2-5
v_call: TRBV7-2
clone_size: many
d_call: .
cdr3_nt: TGTGCCAGCAGCTTAGTCCCCCCCCCAGAGACCCAGTACTTC
cdr3_aa: CASSLVPPPETQYF

j_call: TRBJ1-1
v_call: TRBV6-1
clone_size: once
d_call: .
cdr3_nt: TGTGCCAGCAGACCGGAGCCGGGACGTTCGAACACTGAAGCTTTCTTT
cdr3_aa: CASRPEPGRSNTEAFF

j_call: TRBJ2-1
v_call: TRBV12-3/TRBV12-4
clone_size: many
d_call: TRBD2
cdr3_nt: TGTGCCAGCATTAGCGGGGAATACAATGAGCAGTTCTTC
cdr3_aa: CASISGEYNEQFF

j_call: TRBJ1-2
v_call: TRBV29-1
clone_size: few
d_call: .
cdr3_nt: TGCAGCGTTGTTCAGGGAAACTATGGCTACACCTTC
cdr3_aa: CSVVQGNYGYTF

j_call: TRBJ2-1
v_call: TRBV10-2
clone_size: many
d_call: .
cdr3_nt: TGCGCCAGCAGTGAGGGGGAATACAATGAGCAGTTCTTC
cdr3_aa: CASSEGEYNEQFF

j_call: TRBJ1-3
v_call: TRBV7-9
clone_size: many
d_call: .
cdr3_nt: TGTGCCAGCAGTTTGGACAGCGGTGGAAACACCATATATTTT
cdr3_aa: CASSLDSGGNTIYF

j_call: TRBJ1-2
v_call: TRBV12-5
clone_size: many
d_call: .
cdr3_nt: TGTGCTAGTGGTTTGGTACAGTATGGTGGAGGCTATGGCTACACCTTC
cdr3_aa: CASGLVQYGGGYGYTF

j_call: TRBJ2-7
v_call: TRBV20-1
clone_size: .
d_call: .
cdr3_nt: TGCAGTGCTAGTTTGCGGAGTAAGCACGAGCAGTACTTC
cdr3_aa: CSASLRSKHEQYF

j_call: TRBJ1-2
v_call: TRBV11-1
clone_size: many
d_call: TRBD1
cdr3_nt: TGTGCCAGCAGGTCGACCATACCTAGAGTGGGACAGTCCTATGGCTACACCTTC
cdr3_aa: CASRSTIPRVGQSYGYTF

j_call: TRBJ2-1
v_call: TRBV12-5
clone_size: few
d_call: .
cdr3_nt: TGTGCTAGTGGTCCCCCCCGGGGGTCCTACAATGAGCAGTTCTTC
cdr3_aa: CASGPPRGSYNEQFF